A single sample is the source of the 9 T cell receptor beta chains below, sequenced in a study of blood T cells in healthy people across ages. Using a J-beta primer mix together with a sample-barcoded 5' primer, a second PCR was run for about 6 to 11 cycles. TCRdb re-analysed the 5' RACE reads in MiXCR, keeping a single row per CDR3 protein. Among about 1.6 million distinct CDR3 sequences listed, 30% to 40% were seen once. Sequencing was performed on blood. Source of these receptors: a woman aged 25 to 39 in good health.

The genes are TRBV7-2 and TRBJ1-3; D gene unclear. V lost 5 bases and J lost 3, with 14 bases in between. Germline V gives CDR1 SGHTA, CDR2 FQGNSA. The CDR3 spans 15 residues. CDR3 nucleotide sequence: TGTGCCAGCAGCCCCGGTTTGGCAGGTGGAAACACCATATATTTT. Translated, it gives CASSPGLAGGNTIYF.

The chain links TRBV2 to TRBJ1-4, with 10 bases identical to TRBD1. The CDR3 runs to 16 residues. The V segment lost 2 bases and the J segment 7 bases; nucleotides outside the gene matches: 7. CDR1 is SNHLY and CDR2 is FYNNEI in the germline V gene. This CDR3 reads CASSETGTGAREKLFF. In nucleotides, the CDR3 is TGTGCCAGCAGTGAAACTGGGACAGGGGCCCGTGAAAAACTGTTTTTT.

The chain has TRBV28 and TRBJ1-2; weak D call: TRBD1 (5 bases). V lost 6 bases to trimming and J lost 5 bases, with 19 bases between them. Germline CDR1 MDHEN, CDR2 SYDVKM. The CDR3 runs to 15 residues. CDR3 sequence (DNA): TGTGCCAGCAGCAACGAAGCGGGACGGCGATATGGCTACACCTTC. Translated, it gives CASSNEAGRRYGYTF.

This clonotype was counted between two and nine times. This chain uses TRBV14 with TRBJ2-3; D is undetermined. V gave up 0 bases and J gave up 4 bases, with 14 bases separating them. Germline loops: CDR1 SGHDN, CDR2 FVKESK. The CDR3 is 16 amino acids. Here the CDR3 reads CASSQEQLLGADTQYF. The CDR3 nucleotides read TGTGCCAGCAGCCAAGAGCAACTTTTGGGTGCAGATACGCAGTATTTT.

The chain is built from TRBV3-1 and TRBJ1-2; a weak D match, TRBD1 (5 bases). This CDR3 is 16 amino acids long. Germline CDR1 and CDR2: LGHDT and YNNKEL (reference sequence). V lost 2 bases and J lost 4, with 17 bases in between. The CDR3 nucleotides are TGTGCCAGCAGCCAACTGTTCCAGGGAGACGGCTATGGCTACACCTTC. Translation gives CASSQLFQGDGYGYTF.

This clonotype has just a few counts. V is TRBV5-1 and J is TRBJ1-1; D is ambiguous. V lost 1 base, J lost 2 bases, and 9 bases lay in between. Germline V gene sequence: CDR1 SGHRS, CDR2 YFSETQ. The CDR3 is 14 amino acids. CDR3 bases: TGCGCCAGCAGCTTGTACCAGGAAAACACTGAAGCTTTCTTT. This encodes CASSLYQENTEAFF. The full variable domain, with the rest looked up from reference TRBV5-1 and TRBJ1-1, is KAGVTQTPRYLIKTRGQQVTLSCSPISGHRSVSWYQQTPGQGLQFLFEYFSETQRNKGNFPGRFSGRQFSNSRSEMNVSTLELGDSALYLCASSLYQENTEAFFGQGTRLTVV.

Written as DNA, the CDR3 is TGTGCCACACGGACTAGCGGTCCTGAAGATACGCAGTATTTT. Amino acid sequence: CATRTSGPEDTQYF. The chain employs TRBV25-1 and TRBJ2-3, with 10 bases aligning to TRBD2. The CDR3 runs to 14 residues. The ends lost 10 bases at V and 5 bases at J; junction bases unmatched: 9. CDR1 MGHDK and CDR2 SYGVNS come from the germline V gene.

This clonotype was counted at least ten times. This chain connects TRBV7-2 to TRBJ2-1; a possible D gene is TRBD2 (5 bases). The CDR3 totals 15 residues. CDR1 and CDR2 from the germline V gene are SGHTA and FQGNSA. With 3 bases removed from V and 10 bases from J, the gap between germline ends came to 19 bases. The CDR3 spells CASSFPSLQTGEQFF. The CDR3 DNA is TGTGCCAGCAGCTTCCCCAGCCTCCAGACGGGGGAGCAGTTCTTC.

Only a few counts were recorded for this clonotype. The CDR3 nucleotides read TGTGCCAGCAGCTTAGCGGGATTTCCTGAAGCTTTCTTT. It is translated as CASSLAGFPEAFF. The chain carries TRBV7-2 and TRBJ1-1; D uncertain. The ends were cut back, 0 bases at V and 6 bases at J, with 8 bases in the middle. This CDR3 has 13 amino acids. Germline-derived CDR1 and CDR2 are SGHTA and FQGNSA.